These T cell receptor beta chains were read from a single sample in a study of vaccination and CD4 T cells after COVID-19. Each CDR3 protein gets one entry after TCRdb re-called the PCR reads with MiXCR. The data contain tens of thousands of distinct CDR3 sequences, 32% of them seen just once; the ten biggest clones take up 11%. No antigens are known for them. Here the sequenced sample was CD4+ T cells from blood, cultured in vitro, taken about 7 months after SARS-CoV-2 vaccination. These receptors were collected from a human donor who had recovered from COVID-19. Both conserved end residues are part of each CDR3. The D gene is left open where the match is weak. Clone size, where shown, is once, few, many, or a class for clones that have expanded.

few	TRBJ1-5	TRBV4-1	16	-	CASSQFSGMGDQPQHF	TGCGCCAGCAGCCAATTTTCCGGGATGGGGGATCAGCCCCAGCATTTT
-	TRBJ2-5	TRBV4-3	18	TRBD1	CASSQDPPPRGLQETQYF	TGCGCCAGCAGCCAAGATCCCCCCCCGAGGGGGCTCCAAGAGACCCAGTACTTC
few	TRBJ1-2	TRBV25-1	16	TRBD1	CASSEAGTGSYYGYTF	TGTGCCAGCAGTGAGGCCGGGACAGGAAGTTACTATGGCTACACCTTC
-	TRBJ2-2	TRBV6-1	15	-	CATTTGISNTGELFF	TGTGCCACCACCACCGGGATCTCGAACACCGGGGAGCTGTTTTTT
once	TRBJ2-3	TRBV10-3	15	-	CAIRRAGGSTDTQYF	TGTGCCATCAGGAGGGCTGGAGGGAGCACAGATACGCAGTATTTT
few	TRBJ2-5	TRBV19	13	TRBD1	CASKSGGGETQYF	TGTGCCAGTAAGTCAGGGGGCGGAGAGACCCAGTACTTC
-	TRBJ2-1	TRBV27	13	-	CATRLNSESEQFF	TGTGCCACCCGACTGAACTCAGAGAGTGAGCAGTTCTTC
once	TRBJ2-1	TRBV4-2	16	TRBD2	CASSHVAGNSYNEQFF	TGTGCCAGCAGCCACGTAGCGGGGAACTCCTACAATGAGCAGTTCTTC
-	TRBJ2-7	TRBV6-1	13	TRBD1	CASRSDRVYEQYF	TGTGCCAGCAGATCGGACAGGGTCTACGAGCAGTACTTC
once	TRBJ2-3	TRBV7-2	12	-	CASSPGLDTQYF	TGTGCCAGCAGCCCCGGTTTGGATACGCAGTATTTT
few	TRBJ2-7	TRBV7-2	14	TRBD2	CASRWGGETYEQYF	TGTGCCAGCCGCTGGGGGGGGGAGACCTACGAGCAGTACTTC
-	TRBJ1-2	TRBV6-1	14	TRBD1	CASKKGQTNYGYTF	TGTGCCAGCAAAAAGGGACAGACTAACTATGGCTACACCTTC
-	TRBJ1-2	TRBV7-9	18	-	CASSSGGLSYPPNYGYTF	TGTGCCAGCAGCTCCGGTGGGTTATCCTACCCTCCTAACTATGGCTACACCTTC
few	TRBJ1-5	TRBV6-5	14	TRBD1	CASSSTGPNQPQHF	TGTGCCAGCAGTTCGACAGGGCCCAATCAGCCCCAGCATTTT
few	TRBJ1-6	TRBV19	15	TRBD1	CASSKDRGQGSPLHF	TGTGCCAGTAGTAAGGACAGGGGGCAAGGTTCACCCCTCCACTTT
-	TRBJ1-1	TRBV6-2/TRBV6-3	16	-	CASSYSTGDMNTEAFF	TGTGCCAGCAGTTACTCGACAGGAGACATGAACACTGAAGCTTTCTTT
-	TRBJ2-7	TRBV5-5	17	TRBD2	CASSRTPTSGRSYEQYF	TGTGCCAGCAGCCGAACCCCAACTAGCGGGAGATCCTACGAGCAGTACTTC
few	TRBJ1-2	TRBV6-1	12	-	CASSDGGDGYTF	TGTGCCAGCAGTGATGGCGGGGATGGCTACACCTTC
-	TRBJ2-1	TRBV6-2/TRBV6-3	15	-	CASTPLGLTYNEQFF	TGTGCCAGCACCCCACTGGGCCTTACCTACAATGAGCAGTTCTTC
few	TRBJ1-5	TRBV19	18	TRBD1	CASSRAGTGWGSNQPQHF	TGTGCCAGTAGTCGGGCTGGGACAGGGTGGGGGAGCAATCAGCCCCAGCATTTT
-	TRBJ2-7	TRBV5-1	14	TRBD1	CASSTRTGGAEQYF	TGCGCCAGCAGTACCCGGACAGGGGGAGCCGAGCAGTACTTC
-	TRBJ2-7	TRBV6-2/TRBV6-3	11	-	CASSDPYEQYF	TGTGCCAGCAGTGATCCTTACGAGCAGTACTTC
few	TRBJ2-5	TRBV7-9	13	TRBD2	CASSLTSGETQYF	TGTGCCAGCAGCTTGACTAGCGGCGAGACCCAGTACTTC
medium-sized	TRBJ2-3	TRBV15	15	TRBD2	CATSSSREPTDTQYF	TGTGCCACCAGCAGTTCGCGGGAGCCAACAGATACGCAGTATTTT
-	TRBJ2-1	TRBV20-1	15	-	CSATSSEGINNEQFF	TGCAGTGCTACTAGCTCCGAGGGGATAAACAATGAGCAGTTCTTC
-	TRBJ2-3	TRBV7-2	14	-	CASSPPFYTDTQYF	TGTGCCAGCAGCCCCCCATTCTACACAGATACGCAGTATTTT
few	TRBJ1-2	TRBV15	16	-	CATSRDGGTPAGGYTF	TGTGCCACCAGCAGAGATGGCGGGACGCCCGCGGGAGGCTACACCTTC
-	TRBJ2-1	TRBV7-3	15	-	CASSLGSRSVNEQFF	TGTGCCAGCAGCTTAGGCTCCAGGTCAGTCAATGAGCAGTTCTTC
-	TRBJ1-1	TRBV11-2	15	-	CASSLNGAPDTEAFF	TGTGCCAGCAGCTTAAACGGGGCGCCGGACACTGAAGCTTTCTTT
-	TRBJ2-3	TRBV19	17	TRBD2	CASSRLRASGSTDTQYF	TGTGCCAGTAGTCGCCTTCGGGCTAGCGGAAGCACAGATACGCAGTATTTT
-	TRBJ1-1	TRBV24-1	17	TRBD1	CATTGLVGDSMNTEAFF	TGTGCCACCACGGGGCTCGTCGGGGACAGCATGAACACTGAAGCTTTCTTT
-	TRBJ1-2	TRBV5-1	18	-	CASSLTPGHSDLTYGYTF	TGCGCCAGCAGCTTGACCCCGGGACACTCAGACTTAACCTATGGCTACACCTTC
-	TRBJ2-3	TRBV6-1	12	-	CATSQSRGTQYF	TGTGCCACCTCCCAAAGCAGGGGAACGCAGTATTTT
few	TRBJ2-4	TRBV7-2	15	-	CASSLAQLAKNIQYF	TGTGCCAGCAGCTTAGCACAGCTAGCCAAAAACATTCAGTACTTC
-	TRBJ2-3	TRBV6-4	17	TRBD2	CASSEFPTGTRPDTQYF	TGTGCCAGCAGCGAATTCCCAACCGGGACTAGGCCAGATACGCAGTATTTT
few	TRBJ2-1	TRBV20-1	13	-	CSARGSRNNEQFF	TGCAGTGCTAGAGGATCGAGAAACAATGAGCAGTTCTTC
-	TRBJ2-1	TRBV7-9	15	-	CASSPTGPRPIGQFF	TGTGCCAGCAGCCCGACAGGCCCCCGACCCATTGGGCAGTTCTTC
-	TRBJ2-7	TRBV20-1	12	-	CSARDPRGEQYF	TGCAGTGCCAGAGATCCCCGGGGCGAGCAGTACTTC
few	TRBJ2-3	TRBV20-1	16	TRBD2	CSARNQGLAGIDTQYF	TGCAGTGCTAGAAATCAAGGACTAGCGGGAATAGATACGCAGTATTTT
few	TRBJ1-2	TRBV15	14	-	CATSREGVVYGYTF	TGTGCCACCAGCAGAGAGGGGGTAGTCTATGGCTACACCTTC
-	TRBJ2-5	TRBV6-1	16	-	CASSVNRVGVVKTQYF	TGTGCCAGCAGTGTCAACAGGGTTGGGGTTGTGAAGACCCAGTACTTC
-	TRBJ2-1	TRBV28	13	-	CASSEGGFRLQFF	TGTGCCAGCAGCGAGGGAGGTTTTCGGCTTCAGTTCTTC
-	TRBJ1-6	TRBV20-1	13	-	CSATEGLDSPLHF	TGCAGTGCGACCGAGGGGCTTGATTCACCCCTCCACTTT
many	TRBJ2-3	TRBV6-5	14	-	CASSYQVVADTQYF	TGTGCCAGCAGTTATCAGGTTGTCGCAGATACGCAGTATTTT
few	TRBJ1-2	TRBV19	13	TRBD1	CASSIGQGAGYTF	TGTGCCAGTAGTATCGGACAGGGGGCCGGCTACACCTTC
few	TRBJ2-6	TRBV4-3	17	TRBD1	CASSQDNRGPGANVLTF	TGCGCCAGCAGCCAAGATAATAGGGGGCCTGGGGCCAACGTCCTGACTTTC
-	TRBJ2-5	TRBV2	12	-	CASSDAGETQYF	TGTGCCAGCAGTGACGCTGGAGAGACCCAGTACTTC
few	TRBJ2-7	TRBV19	15	-	CASSARLVMSGEQYF	TGTGCCAGTAGTGCCCGCCTAGTGATGTCGGGGGAGCAGTACTTC